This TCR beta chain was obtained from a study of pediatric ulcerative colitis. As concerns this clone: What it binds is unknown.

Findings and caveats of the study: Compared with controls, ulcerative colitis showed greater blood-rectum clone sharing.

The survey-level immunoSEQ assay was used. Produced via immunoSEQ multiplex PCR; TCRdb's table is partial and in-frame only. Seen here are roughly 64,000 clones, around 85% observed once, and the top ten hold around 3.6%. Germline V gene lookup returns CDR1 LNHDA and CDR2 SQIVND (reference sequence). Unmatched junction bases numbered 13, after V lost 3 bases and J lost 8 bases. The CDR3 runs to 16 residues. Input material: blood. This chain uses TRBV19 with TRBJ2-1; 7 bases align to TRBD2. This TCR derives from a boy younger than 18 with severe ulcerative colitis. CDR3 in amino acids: CASSMQGRGLIHEQFF. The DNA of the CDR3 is TGTGCCAGTAGTATGCAAGGACGGGGACTAATTCATGAGCAGTTCTTC.